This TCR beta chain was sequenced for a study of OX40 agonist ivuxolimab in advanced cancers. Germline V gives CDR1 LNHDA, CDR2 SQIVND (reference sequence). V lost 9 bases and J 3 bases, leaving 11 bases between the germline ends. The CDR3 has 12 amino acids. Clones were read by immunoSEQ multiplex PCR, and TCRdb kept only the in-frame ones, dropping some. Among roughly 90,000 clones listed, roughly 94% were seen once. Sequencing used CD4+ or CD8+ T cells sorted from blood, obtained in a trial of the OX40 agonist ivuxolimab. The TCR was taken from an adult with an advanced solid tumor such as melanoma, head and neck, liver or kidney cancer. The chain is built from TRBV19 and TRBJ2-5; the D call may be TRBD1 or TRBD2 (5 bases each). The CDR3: CASSGQKETQYF. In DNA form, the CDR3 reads TGTGCCAGCTCGGGGCAAAAAGAGACCCAGTACTTC.